These 14 T cell receptor beta chains originate from one sample sequenced in a study of Graves' ophthalmopathy and Graves' hyperthyroidism. RNA transcripts provided the template for amplifying TCR beta CDR3 regions. RT-PCR in the first round used HTBI primers; a second-round multiplex PCR followed. TCRdb re-analysed the multiplex PCR reads in MiXCR, keeping a single row per CDR3 protein. The sample shows 350,000 or so distinct CDR3 sequences, about 17% of them seen only once. Material for sequencing was peripheral blood. These receptors were collected from an adult man with Graves' ophthalmopathy.

In this sample, this clonotype turned up many times. The chain is built from TRBV20-1 and TRBJ2-7; D is unresolved. Germline V gives CDR1 DFQATT, CDR2 SNEGSKA (reference sequence). V was cut by 6 bases and J by 0 bases, with 18 bases left in between. The CDR3 has 15 residues. CDR3 coding DNA: TGCAGTGCCCGAGAGGCAGGATTGAGCTCCTACGAGCAGTACTTC. Translation gives CSAREAGLSSYEQYF.

This clonotype occurred many times. The CDR3 loop reads CASNRVGSNTEAFF. As DNA, the CDR3 is TGTGCCAGTAACAGGGTGGGTAGCAACACTGAAGCTTTCTTT. The J gene is TRBJ1-1, the V gene TRBV19; D perhaps matches TRBD1 (6 bases). Trimming removed 7 bases from V and 2 bases from J, with 14 bases in between. CDR1 is LNHDA, CDR2 SQIVND, per germline (reference sequence). The CDR3 has 14 residues. Based on the CDR3 plus reference TRBV19 and TRBJ1-1, the full variable domain is DGGITQSPKYLFRKEGQNVTLSCEQNLNHDAMYWYRQDPGQGLRLIYYSQIVNDFQKGDIAEGYSVSREKKESFPLTVTSAQKNPTAFYLCASNRVGSNTEAFFGQGTRLTVV.

The table lists this clonotype with many counts. The chain uses TRBV5-1 and TRBJ2-7, with D possibly matching TRBD1 (6 bases). CDR1 SGHRS and CDR2 YFSETQ come from the germline V gene. V was pared by 4 bases and J by 3 bases, with 17 bases between. CDR3 length: 15 residues. The CDR3 loop reads CASSQRELGGYEQYF. CDR3 nucleotide sequence: TGCGCCAGCAGCCAGAGAGAACTAGGGGGCTACGAGCAGTACTTC.

The table lists this clonotype with many counts. J is TRBJ2-7 and V is TRBV5-1, with TRBD1 matching over 7 bases. J was trimmed by 3 bases and V by 1 base; bases with no gene match: 7. Germline V CDR1 and CDR2: SGHRS, YFSETQ. The CDR3 is made up of 15 amino acids. The CDR3 sequence is CASSLYSGGIYEQYF. The CDR3 DNA reads TGCGCCAGCAGCTTGTATTCAGGGGGTATCTACGAGCAGTACTTC. The full variable domain, completed using reference TRBV5-1 and TRBJ2-7, is KAGVTQTPRYLIKTRGQQVTLSCSPISGHRSVSWYQQTPGQGLQFLFEYFSETQRNKGNFPGRFSGRQFSNSRSEMNVSTLELGDSALYLCASSLYSGGIYEQYFGPGTRLTVT.

This clonotype was recorded many times. The J gene is TRBJ2-7, the V gene TRBV6-1, with 8 bases aligning to TRBD1. Germline V gene data show CDR1 as MNHNS and CDR2 as SASEGT. This CDR3 spans 14 amino acids. Trimming removed 5 bases from V and 2 bases from J; junction bases left unmatched: 5. The CDR3 here is CASSRTGRPYEQYF. CDR3 DNA sequence: TGTGCCAGCAGTAGGACAGGGAGGCCCTACGAGCAGTACTTC.

This clonotype showed up many times. The chain has TRBV19 and TRBJ1-1; no definite D call. Germline V gene lookup returns CDR1 LNHDA and CDR2 SQIVND (reference sequence). The CDR3 is 14 residues long. Deletions cut 7 bases from V and 3 bases from J, with 15 bases between. The CDR3 loop reads CASTDGPGYTEAFF. In DNA, the CDR3 is TGTGCCAGTACCGACGGCCCAGGCTACACTGAAGCTTTCTTT.

V is TRBV29-1 and J is TRBJ1-1, with D tentatively TRBD1 (6 bases). CDR3 size: 13 residues. CDR1 and CDR2 from the germline V gene are SQVTM and ANQGSEA. V lost 4 bases, J lost 1 base, and 10 bases lay in between. Written as DNA, the CDR3 is TGCAGCGTTGCCAAGGACAGGAACACTGAAGCTTTCTTT. Translated: CSVAKDRNTEAFF.

This clonotype turned up a few times. The V call is TRBV7-3, the J call TRBJ2-7; possible D gene TRBD1, 5 bases. The V gene's germline CDR1 is SGHTA and CDR2 FQGTGA. V lost 5 bases, J lost 0 bases, and 14 bases lay in between. The CDR3 loop spans 15 amino acids. For the CDR3, the DNA is TGTGCCAGCAGCCTGGACACATTTAGCTCCTACGAGCAGTACTTC. It translates to CASSLDTFSSYEQYF.

Ten or more counts support this clonotype. The chain combines TRBV28 with TRBJ2-7, with D maybe TRBD2 (6 bases). V dropped 5 bases and J dropped 6 bases, with 20 bases sitting between them. The CDR3 totals 15 residues. Per germline, CDR1 MDHEN and CDR2 SYDVKM. The CDR3 here is CASSQPSGTPVEQYF. As DNA, the CDR3 is TGTGCCAGCAGTCAACCGTCCGGGACTCCCGTCGAGCAGTACTTC.

This clonotype has at least ten counts. This sequence joins TRBV28 and TRBJ1-1; a weak D match, TRBD1 (6 bases). Germline V gene data show CDR1 as MDHEN and CDR2 as SYDVKM. The CDR3 contains 13 residues. Trimming shortened V by 7 bases and J by 8 bases, and 17 bases separated the two germline ends. CDR3 region: CASTLGTLLEAFF. In DNA form, the CDR3 reads TGTGCCAGCACCCTCGGGACACTACTGGAAGCTTTCTTT.

Notes on this clonotype: Being one base from a much bigger clone, this may be a read error. The chain has TRBV20-1 and TRBJ2-7; D possibly corresponds to TRBD2 (5 bases). The V gene's germline CDR1 is DFQATT and CDR2 SNEGSKA (reference sequence). CDR3 length: 16 residues. The CDR3 DNA sequence: TGCAGTACTAGAGGATTTGACGAGGAGATCCCCTACGAGCAGTACTTC. Translated, it gives CSTRGFDEEIPYEQYF.

Ten or more counts support this clonotype. V is TRBV5-6 and J is TRBJ1-1, with D unclear. CDR1 is SGHDT, CDR2 YYEEEE, per germline. With 0 bases removed from V and 2 bases from J, the gap between germline ends came to 8 bases. CDR3 length equals 14 residues. Written as DNA, the CDR3 is TGTGCCAGCAGCTTGGCCGCCAGTAACACTGAAGCTTTCTTT. Its translation is CASSLAASNTEAFF. Full variable domain (missing parts from reference TRBV5-6 and TRBJ1-1): DAGVTQSPTHLIKTRGQQVTLRCSPKSGHDTVSWYQQALGQGPQFIFQYYEEEERQRGNFPDRFSGHQFPNYSSELNVNALLLGDSALYLCASSLAASNTEAFFGQGTRLTVV.

This clonotype showed up many times. The chain employs TRBV7-2 and TRBJ2-7; maybe TRBD1 (6 bases). CDR1 is SGHTA and CDR2 is FQGNSA in the germline V gene. V was shortened by 3 bases and J by 3 bases, with 9 bases between the two germline ends. This CDR3 has 13 residues. The CDR3 region has the DNA TGTGCCAGCAGCTTCAGGGGCGACTACGAGCAGTACTTC. Translation gives CASSFRGDYEQYF.

With regard to this clonotype: A much more abundant neighbour one base away suggests this may be a read error. V and J are TRBV6-1 and TRBJ2-2; D is possibly TRBD1 or TRBD2 (5 bases each). CDR1 and CDR2 from the germline V gene are MNHNS and SASEGT. This CDR3 has 14 residues. The CDR3 is CASSRDVNAGELFF. CDR3 DNA sequence: TGTGCCAGCAGCCGGGACGTGAACGCCGGGGAGCTGTTTTTT.